This T cell receptor (beta chain) appears in the sequencing data of a study of neurological immune-mediated disorders. Points from the study as a whole: Because no CDR3 amino acid sequences were shared across subjects by expanded clones, private repertoires were suggested in all groups.

2 million PBMCs stored at -80 C were the source of the unsorted libraries. Many counts were recorded for this clonotype. Its target is unknown. 5'RACE with 10-nucleotide random UMIs produced the cDNA. One entry per CDR3 protein results from TCRdb running MiXCR on the 5' RACE reads. Among some 15,000 distinct CDR3 sequences listed, about 10% were seen once. This TCR was recovered from a woman aged 40 to 50 in good health. Sequenced material: PBMCs.

The CDR3 region is CASMRGVNSNQPQHF. For the CDR3, the DNA is TGTGCCAGCATGAGGGGGGTAAATAGCAATCAGCCCCAGCATTTT. The genes are TRBV6-1 and TRBJ1-5; possible D gene TRBD1, 6 bases. CDR1 is MNHNS and CDR2 is SASEGT in the germline V gene. With 7 bases removed from V and 0 bases from J, the gap between germline ends came to 13 bases. This CDR3 region has 15 residues.